A single sample gave rise to the 19 T cell receptor beta chains below, sequenced in a study of T cell repertoires in cytomegalovirus infection. TCRdb re-called the reads with MiXCR, one entry per CDR3 protein. The data contain more than 350,000 distinct CDR3 sequences, approximately 31% of them singletons. Sequencing was carried out using PBMCs. These receptors all come from a human donor in good health (CMV status not recorded). Some clones in this sample may be carry-over from other donors' samples.

The V and J genes are TRBV7-9 and TRBJ1-5, with 8 bases that match TRBD1. V lost 2 bases, J lost 5 bases, and 8 bases stayed unmatched. CDR3 length: 16 amino acids. The germline V gene has CDR1 SEHNR and CDR2 FQNEAQ (reference sequence). In nucleotides, the CDR3 is TGTGCCAGCAGCTTACAAGTCGGGACAGGTGATCAGCCCCAGCATTTT. This gives the protein CASSLQVGTGDQPQHF. The entire variable domain, with the rest obtained from reference TRBV7-9 and TRBJ1-5, is as follows: DTGVSQNPRHKITKRGQNVTFRCDPISEHNRLYWYRQTLGQGPEFLTYFQNEAQLEKSRLLSDRFSAERPKGSFSTLEIQRTEQGDSAMYLCASSLQVGTGDQPQHFGDGTRLSIL.

Worth noting for this clonotype: A much larger clone differs by one base, so this may be a read error. This chain connects TRBV7-2 to TRBJ2-3, with D tentatively TRBD1 (5 bases). This CDR3 region has 15 residues. Looked up from germline, CDR1 is SGHTA and CDR2 is FQGNSA. In DNA, the CDR3 is TGTGCCAGCAGATTAGACACCTGGGGCCCAGATACGCAGTATTTT. This encodes CASRLDTWGPDTQYF.

The chain uses TRBV27 and TRBJ2-5; TRBD1 matches 9 bases. The CDR3 sequence is 13 residues long. V trimming: 4 bases; J trimming: 10 bases; junction bases outside the gene matches: 7. Germline CDR1 is MNHEY and CDR2 is SMNVEV (reference sequence). CDR3 in amino acids: CASSYGTGRDQYF. CDR3 nucleotides: TGTGCCAGCAGTTACGGGACAGGGCGAGACCAGTACTTC.

This clonotype was picked up a small number of times. V usage is TRBV4-1 and J usage is TRBJ1-4; D is undetermined. The germline CDR1 and CDR2 sequences are MGHRA and YSYEKL. V gave up 0 bases and J gave up 2 bases, with 31 bases separating them. The CDR3 covers 23 residues. The CDR3 region has the DNA TGCGCCAGCAGCCAAGAGGCCCCGAAACCCAAAGGGAATAGGAAGTCGACTAATGAAAAACTGTTTTTT. It encodes CASSQEAPKPKGNRKSTNEKLFF.

This clonotype has just a few counts. The V and J genes are TRBV6-1 and TRBJ1-2; D remains ambiguous. Germline CDR1 MNHNS, CDR2 SASEGT. The V end was cut by 7 bases, the J end by 6 bases, with 15 bases between. The CDR3 covers 13 residues. The CDR3 DNA is TGTGCCAGCAAAAGTCTAACTTATGATGGCTACACCTTC. Translating gives CASKSLTYDGYTF.

Many counts were recorded for this clonotype. This chain's CDR3 is CASSLAGLAGVPDTQYF. CDR3 DNA: TGTGCCAGCAGCTTAGCGGGACTAGCGGGGGTCCCAGATACGCAGTATTTT. This chain uses TRBV11-2 with TRBJ2-3, with TRBD2 matching over 14 bases. This CDR3 has 17 amino acids. The J segment lost 4 bases and the V segment lost 1 base, leaving 4 bases of the junction unmatched. CDR1 is SGHAT and CDR2 is FQNNGV in the germline V gene.

This clonotype was picked up a small number of times. The chain uses TRBV12-3 or TRBV12-4 and TRBJ2-7, with D tentatively TRBD1 (6 bases). Trimming removed 6 bases at V and 2 bases at J, with 14 bases between. The length of the CDR3 is 14 residues. CDR3 protein: CASSHAQGTYEQYF. The CDR3 DNA sequence: TGTGCCAGCAGCCACGCACAGGGAACCTACGAGCAGTACTTC.

This clonotype turned up a few times. The chain links TRBV7-8 to TRBJ1-2, with 9 bases aligning to TRBD1. The V gene's germline CDR1 is SGHVS and CDR2 FQNEAQ. The CDR3 spans 19 residues. V lost 2 bases and J lost 3; bases outside the gene matches: 16. In DNA form, the CDR3 reads TGTGCCAGCAGCTTAACCCCCCTCACGTACAGGGGGCGAGACTATGGCTACACCTTC. Amino acids: CASSLTPLTYRGRDYGYTF.

The chain links TRBV19 to TRBJ2-7, with TRBD1 identical over 8 bases. Losses at the gene ends were 8 bases for V and 0 bases for J; bases not matched to a gene: 30. The CDR3 covers 22 residues. Germline CDR1 and CDR2: LNHDA and SQIVND (reference sequence). CDR3 in DNA: TGTGCCAGTTTGGTCCCTAGAAAGATCACCTCGACAACCGGGACAGGCTCCTACGAGCAGTACTTC. Translated, it gives CASLVPRKITSTTGTGSYEQYF.

A word on this clonotype: This sequence may be a read error, since a much larger clone differs from it by one base. The V and J genes are TRBV12-3 or TRBV12-4 and TRBJ2-7; D remains ambiguous. This CDR3 is 12 amino acids long. Written as DNA, the CDR3 is TGTGCCAGCAGTTCCGGTCCCTACGGGCAGTACTTC. It is translated as CASSSGPYGQYF.

This chain joins TRBV20-1 and TRBJ2-1; 7 nucleotides align to TRBD1. V shed 4 bases and J 7 bases; nucleotides not matched to a gene: 7. This CDR3 is built from 13 residues. Per germline, CDR1 DFQATT and CDR2 SNEGSKA (reference sequence). CDR3 amino acids: CSANRGSRNEQFF. Written as DNA, the CDR3 is TGCAGTGCTAACAGGGGTTCTCGAAATGAGCAGTTCTTC.

The J gene is TRBJ1-2, the V gene TRBV5-4; maybe TRBD1 (5 bases). From germline, CDR1 is SGHNT and CDR2 YYREEE (reference sequence). Deletions cut 4 bases from V and 5 bases from J, with 21 bases between. The CDR3 is made up of 16 amino acids. The CDR3 spells CASSAYGARVGYGYTF. For the CDR3, the DNA is TGTGCCAGCAGCGCGTATGGGGCCAGAGTAGGGTATGGCTACACCTTC. Supplemented by reference TRBV5-4 and TRBJ1-2, the full variable domain reads ETGVTQSPTHLIKTRGQQVTLRCSSQSGHNTVSWYQQALGQGPQFIFQYYREEENGRGNFPPRFSGLQFPNYSSELNVNALELDDSALYLCASSAYGARVGYGYTFGSGTRLTVV.

V is TRBV2 and J is TRBJ2-5; a weak D match, TRBD1 (5 bases). Trimming took 3 bases from V and 1 from J, leaving 9 bases between them. Looked up from germline, CDR1 is SNHLY and CDR2 is FYNNEI. The CDR3 has 14 amino acids. CDR3: CASSDWQGQETQYF. Here the CDR3 DNA reads TGTGCCAGCAGTGATTGGCAGGGCCAAGAGACCCAGTACTTC. The variable domain in full, with the rest retrieved from reference TRBV2 and TRBJ2-5, is EPEVTQTPSHQVTQMGQEVILRCVPISNHLYFYWYRQILGQKVEFLVSFYNNEISEKSEIFDDQFSVERPDGSNFTLKIRSTKLEDSAMYFCASSDWQGQETQYFGPGTRLLVL.

The V and J genes are TRBV6-2 or TRBV6-3 and TRBJ2-2; D unclear. The germline gives CDR1 MNHEY, CDR2 SVGEGT. CDR3 length: 12 amino acids. Trimming removed 5 bases from V and 6 bases from J, with 7 bases in between. In nucleotides, the CDR3 is TGTGCCAGCAGTAACAAGGCCGGGGAGCTGTTTTTT. Translated: CASSNKAGELFF.

In the case of this clonotype: Since a much larger clone is just one base distant, this may be a read error. This chain uses TRBV12-3 or TRBV12-4 with TRBJ1-1; D not resolved. The CDR3 sequence is 13 residues long. CDR3 loop: CVSSLGRTTEAFF. As DNA, the CDR3 is TGTGTCAGCAGTTTGGGCAGAACCACTGAAGCTTTCTTT.

This chain joins TRBV18 and TRBJ2-2; D tentatively reads TRBD1 or TRBD2 (6 bases each). This CDR3 comprises 17 residues. V was cut by 5 bases and J by 1 base, with 17 bases left in between. The germline gives CDR1 KGHSH, CDR2 LQKENI. The CDR3 coding sequence is TGTGCCAGCTCAGCACAGGGAGGACTTTTGAACACCGGGGAGCTGTTTTTT. Amino acid sequence: CASSAQGGLLNTGELFF.

The chain links TRBV23-1 to TRBJ1-5, with D unclear. TRBV23-1 is placed among ORFs of uncertain function. V was clipped by 7 bases and J by 0 bases, with 7 bases between them. This CDR3 comprises 13 residues. The CDR3 region is CASNYYSNQPQHF. DNA for the CDR3: TGCGCCAGCAACTATTATAGCAATCAGCCCCAGCATTTT.

The chain uses TRBV9 and TRBJ2-6, with a tentative D call TRBD1 (6 bases). Germline V lookup: CDR1 SGDLS, CDR2 YYNGEE. CDR3 length: 19 residues. The V gene lost 3 bases and the J gene lost 2 bases, with 21 bases spanning the gap. CDR3: CASSADVSGTLTGANVLTF. The CDR3 region has the DNA TGTGCCAGCAGCGCCGACGTATCCGGGACACTGACTGGGGCCAACGTCCTGACTTTC.

The chain combines TRBV5-4 with TRBJ1-6; 7 bases are shared with TRBD1. Losses at the gene ends were 4 bases for V and 10 bases for J; bases not matched to a gene: 8. The CDR3 consists of 14 residues. Germline loops: CDR1 SGHNT, CDR2 YYREEE (reference sequence). CDR3 nucleotide sequence: TGTGCCAGCAGCCAGACAGGGCCACCATCACCCCTCCACTTT. It codes for CASSQTGPPSPLHF.